The clone carrying this T cell receptor (beta chain) has at least ten counts. Its antigen is unidentified. Bulk TCR libraries were made with methods that had been previously described and with listed TCR primers. TCRdb re-analysed the PCR reads in MiXCR, keeping a single row per CDR3 protein. The repertoire has about 640,000 distinct CDR3 sequences, around 20% of them found once; the top ten carry 0.75% to 0.95%. This record belongs to a study of molecular identifiers for immune sequencing clone quantification. Whole-study results and caveats: Barcodes shared by identical TCR molecules could lead to underestimated sizes of highly expanded clones. Spiked-in Jurkat TCR RNA corresponding to one cell was reported as detectable against more than 950,000 naive cells.

Per the germline V gene, CDR1 is MNHEY and CDR2 is SVGAGI. The CDR3 runs 15 residues. The V end was cut by 5 bases, the J end by 4 bases, with 17 bases between. What was sequenced was naive CD8+ T cells from blood, with Jurkat cell RNA spiked in. Subset indicated: FACS-sorted CD8+CD4-CCR7+CD45RA+ naive T cells. The receptor was isolated from a human donor in good health. Some libraries in this study had Jurkat cell RNA spiked in. The V and J genes are TRBV6-5 and TRBJ1-1; TRBD1 is a possible D gene (6 bases). Here the CDR3 DNA reads TGTGCCAGCAGTCCCCAAGGGGGAACGGGCACTGAAGCTTTCTTT. Its translation is CASSPQGGTGTEAFF.